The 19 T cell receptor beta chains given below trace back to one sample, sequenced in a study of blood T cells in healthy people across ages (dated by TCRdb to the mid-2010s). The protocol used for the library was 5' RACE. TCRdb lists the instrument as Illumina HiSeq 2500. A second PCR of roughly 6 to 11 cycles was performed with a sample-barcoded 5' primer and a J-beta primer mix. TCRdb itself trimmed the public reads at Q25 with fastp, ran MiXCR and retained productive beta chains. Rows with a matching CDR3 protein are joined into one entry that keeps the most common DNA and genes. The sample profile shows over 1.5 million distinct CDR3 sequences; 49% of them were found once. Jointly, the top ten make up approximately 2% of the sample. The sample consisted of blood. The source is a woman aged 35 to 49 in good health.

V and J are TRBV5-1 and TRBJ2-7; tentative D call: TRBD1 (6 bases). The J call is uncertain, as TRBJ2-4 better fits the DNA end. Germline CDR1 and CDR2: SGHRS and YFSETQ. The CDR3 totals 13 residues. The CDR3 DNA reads TGCGCCAGCAGCTTATACCAGGGGAACATTCAGTACTTC. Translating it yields CASSLYQGNIQYF.

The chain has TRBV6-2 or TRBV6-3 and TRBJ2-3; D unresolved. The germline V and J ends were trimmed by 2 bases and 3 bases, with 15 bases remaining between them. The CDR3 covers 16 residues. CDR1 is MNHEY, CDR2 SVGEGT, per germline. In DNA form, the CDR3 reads TGTGCCAGCAGTTACACCAGGATTCGGCTAACAGATACGCAGTATTTT. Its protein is CASSYTRIRLTDTQYF.

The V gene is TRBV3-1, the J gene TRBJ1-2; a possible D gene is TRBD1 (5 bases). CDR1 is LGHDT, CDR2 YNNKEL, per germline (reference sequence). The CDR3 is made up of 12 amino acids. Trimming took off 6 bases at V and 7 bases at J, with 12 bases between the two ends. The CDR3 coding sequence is TGTGCCAGCAGGGGGGGAGGGCTTGGCTACACCTTC. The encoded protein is CASRGGGLGYTF.

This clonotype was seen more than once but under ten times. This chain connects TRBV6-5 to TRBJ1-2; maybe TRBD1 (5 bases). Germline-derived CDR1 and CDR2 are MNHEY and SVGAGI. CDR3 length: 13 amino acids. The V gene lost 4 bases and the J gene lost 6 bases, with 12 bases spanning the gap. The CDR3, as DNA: TGTGCCAGCAGTTCCGGGACTCGGAATGGCTACACCTTC. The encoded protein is CASSSGTRNGYTF.

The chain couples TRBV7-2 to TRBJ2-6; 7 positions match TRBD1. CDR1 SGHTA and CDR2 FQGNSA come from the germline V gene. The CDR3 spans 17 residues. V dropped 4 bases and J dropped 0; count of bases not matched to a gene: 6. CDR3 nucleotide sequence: TGTGCCAGCAGCTCCGGACAGGCCTTCTCTGGGGCCAACGTCCTGACTTTC. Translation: CASSSGQAFSGANVLTF. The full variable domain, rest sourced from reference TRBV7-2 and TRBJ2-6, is GAGVSQSPSNKVTEKGKDVELRCDPISGHTALYWYRQSLGQGLEFLIYFQGNSAPDKSGLPSDRFSAERTGGSVSTLTIQRTQQEDSAVYLCASSSGQAFSGANVLTFGAGSRLTVL.

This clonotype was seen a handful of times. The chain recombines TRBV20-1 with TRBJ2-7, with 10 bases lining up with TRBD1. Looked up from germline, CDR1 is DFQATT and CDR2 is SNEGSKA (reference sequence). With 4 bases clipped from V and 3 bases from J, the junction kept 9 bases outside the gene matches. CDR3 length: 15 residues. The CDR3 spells CSAIIPGQGIYEQYF. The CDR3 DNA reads TGCAGTGCTATAATACCGGGACAGGGGATCTACGAGCAGTACTTC.

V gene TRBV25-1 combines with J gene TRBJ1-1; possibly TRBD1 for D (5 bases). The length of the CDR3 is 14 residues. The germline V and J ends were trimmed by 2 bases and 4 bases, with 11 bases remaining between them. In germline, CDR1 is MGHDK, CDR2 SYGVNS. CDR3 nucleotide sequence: TGTGCCAGCAGTGAAACGGGGCGGAGCACTGAAGCTTTCTTT. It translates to CASSETGRSTEAFF.

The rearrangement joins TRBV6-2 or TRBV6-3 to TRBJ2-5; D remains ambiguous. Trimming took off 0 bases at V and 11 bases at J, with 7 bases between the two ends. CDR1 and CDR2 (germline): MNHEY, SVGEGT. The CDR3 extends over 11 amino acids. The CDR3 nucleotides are TGTGCCAGCAGTTACTCTCTAGGTCAGTACTTC. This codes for CASSYSLGQYF.

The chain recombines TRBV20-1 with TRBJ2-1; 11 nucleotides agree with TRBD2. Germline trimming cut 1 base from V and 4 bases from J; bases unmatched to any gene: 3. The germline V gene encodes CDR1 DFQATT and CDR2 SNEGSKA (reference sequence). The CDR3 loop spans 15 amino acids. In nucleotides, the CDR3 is TGCAGTGCTAGAGTACCTAGCGGGGGGTACAATGAGCAGTTCTTC. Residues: CSARVPSGGYNEQFF.

CDR3 DNA sequence: TGTGCCAGCAGTCCGGGACTAGCTAGTAAGGAGCAGTTCTTC. Translated: CASSPGLASKEQFF. The V call is TRBV12-3 or TRBV12-4, the J call TRBJ2-1, with 9 bases lining up with TRBD2. There are 14 residues in the CDR3. Trimming took 5 bases from V and 10 from J; bases not matched to a gene: 9.

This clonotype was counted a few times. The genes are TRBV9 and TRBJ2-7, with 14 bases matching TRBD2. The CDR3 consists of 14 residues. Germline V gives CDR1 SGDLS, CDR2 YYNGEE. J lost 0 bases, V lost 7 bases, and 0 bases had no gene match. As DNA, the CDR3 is TGTGCCAGCGGGACTAGCGGGAGCTCCTACGAGCAGTACTTC. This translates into CASGTSGSSYEQYF.

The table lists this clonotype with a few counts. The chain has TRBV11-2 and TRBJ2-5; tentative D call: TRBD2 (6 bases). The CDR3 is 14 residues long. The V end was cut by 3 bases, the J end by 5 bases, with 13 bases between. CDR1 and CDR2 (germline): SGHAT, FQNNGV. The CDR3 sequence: CASSFSGRWETQYF. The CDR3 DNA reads TGTGCCAGCAGCTTCTCAGGGAGGTGGGAGACCCAGTACTTC.

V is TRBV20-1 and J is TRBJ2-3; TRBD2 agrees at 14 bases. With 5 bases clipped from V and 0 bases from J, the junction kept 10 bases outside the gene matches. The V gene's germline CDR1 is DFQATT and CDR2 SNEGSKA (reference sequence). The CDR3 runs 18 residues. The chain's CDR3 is CSASTGLAGASSTDTQYF. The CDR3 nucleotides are TGCAGTGCTTCAACGGGACTAGCGGGGGCCTCTAGCACAGATACGCAGTATTTT.

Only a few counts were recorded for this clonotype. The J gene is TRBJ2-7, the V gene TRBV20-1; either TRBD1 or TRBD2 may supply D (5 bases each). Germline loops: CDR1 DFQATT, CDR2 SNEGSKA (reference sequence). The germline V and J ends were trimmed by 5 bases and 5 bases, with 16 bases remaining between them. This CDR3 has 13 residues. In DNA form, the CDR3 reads TGCAGTGCTCCGACGGGGAAGGGGAACGAGCAGTACTTC. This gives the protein CSAPTGKGNEQYF.

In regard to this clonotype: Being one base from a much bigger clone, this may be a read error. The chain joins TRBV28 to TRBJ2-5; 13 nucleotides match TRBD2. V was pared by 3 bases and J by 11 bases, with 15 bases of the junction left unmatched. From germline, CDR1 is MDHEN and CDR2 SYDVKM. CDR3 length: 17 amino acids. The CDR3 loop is CASSFFKLAGGYNEQYF. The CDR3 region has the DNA TGTGCCAGCAGTTTCTTCAAACTAGCGGGGGGGTACAATGAGCAGTACTTC.

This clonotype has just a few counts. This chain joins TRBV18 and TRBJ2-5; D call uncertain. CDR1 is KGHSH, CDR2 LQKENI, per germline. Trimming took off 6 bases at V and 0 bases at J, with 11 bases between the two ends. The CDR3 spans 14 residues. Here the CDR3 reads CASSRIEYQETQYF. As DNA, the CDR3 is TGTGCCAGCTCCCGTATCGAGTACCAAGAGACCCAGTACTTC.

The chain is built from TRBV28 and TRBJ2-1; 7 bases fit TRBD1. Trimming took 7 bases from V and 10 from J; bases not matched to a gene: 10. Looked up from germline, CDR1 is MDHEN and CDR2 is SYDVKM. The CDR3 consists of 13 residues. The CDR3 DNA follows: TGTGCCAGCAAACCCTGGGACAGCGACGAGCAGTTCTTC. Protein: CASKPWDSDEQFF.

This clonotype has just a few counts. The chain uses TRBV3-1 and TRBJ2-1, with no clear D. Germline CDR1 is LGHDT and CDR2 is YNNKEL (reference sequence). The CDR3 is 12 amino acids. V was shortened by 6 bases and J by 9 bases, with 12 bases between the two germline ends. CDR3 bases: TGTGCCAGCAGGGGTCGACAATCTGAGCAGTTCTTC. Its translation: CASRGRQSEQFF.

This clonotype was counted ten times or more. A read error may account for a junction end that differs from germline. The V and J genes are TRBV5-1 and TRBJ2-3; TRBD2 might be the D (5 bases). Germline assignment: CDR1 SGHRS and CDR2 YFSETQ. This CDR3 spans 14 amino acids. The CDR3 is CASSLGSRTDTQYF. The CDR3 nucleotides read TGTGCCAGCAGCTTAGGGAGTAGGACAGATACGCAGTATTTT.